The entry that follows covers one T cell receptor beta chain sequence. This clone was seen only a few times. No cognate antigen has been identified for it. Base qualities are missing; no much larger clone stands one base away. Other DNA sequences in the same sample also yield this CDR3. Genomic DNA was isolated from the sorted cells so that the TCRbeta CDR3 region could be sequenced. The immunoSEQ Assay was used to sequence the TCRbeta CDR3 regions. The immuneACCESS repertoire file appears here via TCRdb, limited to in-frame rearrangements. These files lack a portion of the clones; in checked studies, under half of the deficit traces to unresolved V genes, and the cause of the others is not known. Present in this sample are approximately 12,000 clones, roughly 80% of which were seen just once. 10% of the sample is held by the ten biggest clonotypes. After removal of 4 bases from V and 5 bases from J, the junction retains 9 bases not matched to a gene. CDR1 and CDR2 were assigned from the germline V gene (reference sequence) as LNHDA and SQIVND. Spanning cysteine to phenylalanine, the CDR3 consists of 16 amino acids. The entry retains the CDR3 DNA only, 48 bases that are in frame from base 1.

Patients with a history of autoimmune disease or receiving systemic immunosuppression were excluded from the trial. Peripheral blood for TCR sequencing was collected from all dose cohorts at baseline, on cycle 4 day 1, and on cycle 7 day 1. The samples were taken from a phase I, first-in-human, multicenter, open-label dose-escalation trial of ivuxolimab. Adults with locally advanced or metastatic melanoma, renal cell carcinoma, hepatocellular carcinoma or head and neck squamous cell carcinoma were enrolled in the trial. Before TCR sequencing, CD4+ T cells and CD8+ T cells from peripheral blood were sorted into separate populations. This sample is part of a study of OX40 agonist ivuxolimab in advanced cancers. With regard to the full study: Ivuxolimab was an agonistic, fully human IgG2 monoclonal antibody directed against OX40 (CD134), a costimulatory receptor. Intravenous ivuxolimab was administered to patients every 2 weeks at six dose levels: 0.01, 0.1, 0.3, 1.5, 3 and 10 mg/kg. Of the approximately 50 dose-escalation patients, hepatocellular carcinoma was present in about 20, melanoma in roughly 15, renal cell carcinoma in 9 and head and neck cancer in 9. In the dose-escalation cohort, approximately 82% of patients were male, and the mean age was 60 years with a range of about 23 to 79. Prior anti-PD-1, anti-PD-L1 or anti-CTLA-4 therapy was permitted, and checkpoint inhibitors had been received by around 39% of dose-escalation patients. Partial responses occurred in three dose-escalation patients, of whom one had hepatocellular carcinoma and two had cutaneous melanoma. The purpose of peripheral TCRbeta sequencing was to test whether ivuxolimab changed TCR sequence diversity and led to clonal T-cell expansion. The paper reports the monotherapy dose-escalation portion (N of about 52 patients) of the phase I ivuxolimab trial.

Study-wide findings and limitations: At doses of 0.1 to 3.0 mg/kg, clonal expansion of both CD4+ and CD8+ T cells in blood was seen between baseline and week 6. In the 0.1-3.0 mg/kg groups, partial responders were among the patients with the lowest normalized peripheral clonal expansion, particularly in CD8+ T cells. After ivuxolimab, more expanded clones were found on average in CD8+ T cells than in CD4+ T cells. Low levels of normalized T-cell clonal expansion were also seen in some nonresponding patients. The antigen specificity of the clonally expanded peripheral T cells was not determined.

Specimen: CD4+ or CD8+ T cells sorted from blood, collected in a trial of the OX40 agonist ivuxolimab. Recombination connected TRBV19 to TRBJ1-4; TRBD1 lines up with 8 middle nucleotides. This clonotype was sampled from an adult with an advanced solid tumor such as melanoma, head and neck, liver or kidney cancer. The DNA sequence follows: TGTGCCAGTAGTACCCGCGGACAGGGTCTAAATGAAAAACTGTTTTTT. This codes for CASSTRGQGLNEKLFF.